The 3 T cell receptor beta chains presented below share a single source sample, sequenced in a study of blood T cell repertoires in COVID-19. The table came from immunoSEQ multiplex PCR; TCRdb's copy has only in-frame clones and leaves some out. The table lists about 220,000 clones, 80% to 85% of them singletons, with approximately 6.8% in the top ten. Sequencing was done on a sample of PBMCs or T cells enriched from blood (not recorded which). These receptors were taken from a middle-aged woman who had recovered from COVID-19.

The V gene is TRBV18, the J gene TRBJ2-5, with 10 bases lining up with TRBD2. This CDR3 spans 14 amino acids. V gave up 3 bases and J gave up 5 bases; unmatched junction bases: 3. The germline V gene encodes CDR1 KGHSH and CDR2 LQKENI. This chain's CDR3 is CASSPGTSEETQYF. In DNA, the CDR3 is TGTGCCAGCTCACCTGGGACTAGCGAGGAGACCCAGTACTTC.

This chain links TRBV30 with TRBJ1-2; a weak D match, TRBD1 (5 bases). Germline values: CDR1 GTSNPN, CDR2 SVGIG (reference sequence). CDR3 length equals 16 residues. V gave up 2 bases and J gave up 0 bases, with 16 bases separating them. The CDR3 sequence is CAWSIRQRAPNYGYTF. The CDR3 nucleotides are TGTGCCTGGAGTATCCGACAGAGAGCACCTAACTATGGCTACACCTTC.

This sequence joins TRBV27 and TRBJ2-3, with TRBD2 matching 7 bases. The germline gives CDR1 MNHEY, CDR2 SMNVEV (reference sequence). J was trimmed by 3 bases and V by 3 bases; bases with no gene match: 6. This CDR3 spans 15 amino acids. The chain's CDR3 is CASSLSGRETDTQYF. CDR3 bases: TGTGCCAGCAGTTTGTCGGGGAGGGAGACAGATACGCAGTATTTT.